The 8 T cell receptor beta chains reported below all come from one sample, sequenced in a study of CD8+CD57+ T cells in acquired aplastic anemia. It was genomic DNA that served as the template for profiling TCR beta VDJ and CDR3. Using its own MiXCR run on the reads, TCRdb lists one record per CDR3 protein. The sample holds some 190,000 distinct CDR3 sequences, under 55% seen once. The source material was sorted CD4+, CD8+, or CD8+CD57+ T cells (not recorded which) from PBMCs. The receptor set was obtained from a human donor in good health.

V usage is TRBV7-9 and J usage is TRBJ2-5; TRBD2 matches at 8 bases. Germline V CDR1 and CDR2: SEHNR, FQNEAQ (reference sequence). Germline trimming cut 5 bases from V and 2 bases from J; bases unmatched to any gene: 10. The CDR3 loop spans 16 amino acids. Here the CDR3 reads CASSQPLAGTQETQYF. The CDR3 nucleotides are TGTGCCAGCAGCCAACCTTTAGCGGGGACACAAGAGACCCAGTACTTC.

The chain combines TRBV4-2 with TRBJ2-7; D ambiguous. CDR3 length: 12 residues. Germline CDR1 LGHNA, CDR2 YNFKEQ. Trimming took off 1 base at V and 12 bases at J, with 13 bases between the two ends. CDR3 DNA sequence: TGTGCCAGCAGCCAAGTTATCACCCAACTGTACTTC. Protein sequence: CASSQVITQLYF.

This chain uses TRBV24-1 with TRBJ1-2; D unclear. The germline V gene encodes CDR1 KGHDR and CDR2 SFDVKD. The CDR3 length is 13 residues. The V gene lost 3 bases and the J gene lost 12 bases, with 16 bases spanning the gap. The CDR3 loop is CATSDGPSSGNTF. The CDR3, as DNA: TGTGCCACCAGTGATGGTCCGAGCTCTGGAAACACCTTC.

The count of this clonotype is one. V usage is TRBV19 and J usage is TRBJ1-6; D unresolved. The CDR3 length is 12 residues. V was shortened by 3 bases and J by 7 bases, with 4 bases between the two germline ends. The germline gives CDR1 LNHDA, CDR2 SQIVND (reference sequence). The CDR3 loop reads CASSIWNSPLHF. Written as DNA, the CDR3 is TGTGCCAGTAGTATTTGGAATTCACCCCTCCACTTT.

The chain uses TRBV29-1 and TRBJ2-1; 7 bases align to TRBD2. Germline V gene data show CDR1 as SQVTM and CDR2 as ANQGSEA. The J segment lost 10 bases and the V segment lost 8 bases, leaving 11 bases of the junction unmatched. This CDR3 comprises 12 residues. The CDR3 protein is CSLPGRWEEQFF. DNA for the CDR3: TGCAGCCTCCCCGGGAGGTGGGAAGAGCAGTTCTTC.

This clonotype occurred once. CDR3 residues: CASSFGTSGVYEQYF. The CDR3 bases are TGTGCCAGCAGCTTCGGGACTAGCGGGGTCTACGAGCAGTACTTC. V is TRBV7-2 and J is TRBJ2-7, with 13 positions matching TRBD2. The CDR3 consists of 15 residues. Germline-derived CDR1 and CDR2 are SGHTA and FQGNSA. The junction had 2 bases not matched to a gene; V was cut back by 3 bases and J by 3 bases. Based on the CDR3 plus reference TRBV7-2 and TRBJ2-7, the full variable domain is GAGVSQSPSNKVTEKGKDVELRCDPISGHTALYWYRQSLGQGLEFLIYFQGNSAPDKSGLPSDRFSAERTGGSVSTLTIQRTQQEDSAVYLCASSFGTSGVYEQYFGPGTRLTVT.

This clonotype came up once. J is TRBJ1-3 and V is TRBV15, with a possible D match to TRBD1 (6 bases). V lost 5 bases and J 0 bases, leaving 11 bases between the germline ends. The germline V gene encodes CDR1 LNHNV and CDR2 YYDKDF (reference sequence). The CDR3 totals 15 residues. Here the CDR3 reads CATSLRGASGNTIYF. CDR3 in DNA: TGTGCCACCAGCTTGCGGGGGGCCTCTGGAAACACCATATATTTT.

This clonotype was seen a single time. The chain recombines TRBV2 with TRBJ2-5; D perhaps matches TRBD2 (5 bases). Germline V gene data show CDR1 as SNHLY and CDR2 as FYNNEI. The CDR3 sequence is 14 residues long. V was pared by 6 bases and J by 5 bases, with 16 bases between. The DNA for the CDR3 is TGTGCCAGCAGAGCGCGGGTCCTGGAGGAGACCCAGTACTTC. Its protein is CASRARVLEETQYF.